These 25 T cell receptor beta chains were all obtained from the same sample, sequenced in a study of vaccination effects on CD4 cells after COVID-19. Antigen-specific CD4+ T cells were first expanded with viral peptide pools by the ViraFEST assay and only then sequenced. At the end of less than 12 days of culture, CD4+ T cells were isolated. Everyone in the study got two shots of either the BNT162b2 or mRNA-1273 vaccine. No antigen has been assigned to these receptors. Sequencing was performed with immunoSEQ multiplex PCR; in TCRdb, only in-frame clones are kept and a portion is missing. The sample carries tens of thousands of clones, about 80% recorded once. Sequencing was performed on CD4+ T cells from PBMCs cultured with HCoV-229E spike peptides, taken after COVID-19 vaccination. The receptors shown here come from a human donor who received a COVID-19 vaccine.

CDR3 sequence reads: CASSSSTGQETNEKLFF. The DNA of the CDR3 is TGTGCCAGCAGCTCTTCTACCGGACAGGAAACTAATGAAAAACTGTTTTTT. V usage is TRBV7-9 and J usage is TRBJ1-4; 7 bases are shared with TRBD1. The CDR3 is 17 amino acids. V gave up 4 bases and J gave up 1 base; unmatched junction bases: 9. Germline CDR1 and CDR2: SEHNR and FQNEAQ (reference sequence).

The genes are TRBV9 and TRBJ2-3; the D gene could be TRBD1 or TRBD2 (5 bases each). The V end lost 0 bases, the J end lost 2 bases, and 13 bases lay between the germline ends. CDR1 is SGDLS, CDR2 YYNGEE, per germline. There are 16 residues in the CDR3. The CDR3 sequence: CASSVAPVGTTDTQYF. CDR3 bases: TGTGCCAGCAGCGTAGCTCCGGTAGGGACCACAGATACGCAGTATTTT.

This chain joins TRBV5-4 and TRBJ2-1; D remains ambiguous. The CDR3 sequence is 13 residues long. V shed 4 bases and J shed 5 bases, with 10 bases lying between them. Germline CDR1 is SGHNT and CDR2 is YYREEE (reference sequence). The CDR3: CASSRDRNNEQFF. CDR3 sequence (DNA): TGTGCCAGCAGCCGAGACCGAAACAATGAGCAGTTCTTC.

This chain joins TRBV2 and TRBJ2-5; D might be TRBD1 or TRBD2, each matching 5 bases. V lost 6 bases to trimming and J lost 3 bases, with 14 bases between them. The CDR3 has 14 residues. Germline CDR1 SNHLY, CDR2 FYNNEI. The CDR3 nucleotides read TGTGCCAGCAGCGGGGACCCACGAAAAGAGACCCAGTACTTC. This codes for CASSGDPRKETQYF.

The chain employs TRBV6-6 and TRBJ2-1; 12 bases match TRBD1. The CDR3 has 15 residues. CDR1 is MNHNY and CDR2 is SVGAGI in the germline V gene (reference sequence). Trimming cost V 6 bases and J 7 bases; bases outside gene matches: 7. The CDR3 reads CASRTGTGGKNEQFF. The DNA of the CDR3 is TGTGCCAGCAGAACAGGGACAGGGGGCAAAAATGAGCAGTTCTTC.

This clone has more than one count but fewer than ten. V usage is TRBV12-5 and J usage is TRBJ1-5, with unresolved D. Looked up from germline, CDR1 is LGHNT and CDR2 is FRNRAP. This CDR3 has 18 residues. The CDR3 bases are TGTGCCTACACGAAAGGGATTTCTTATCAGGATGGCAATCAGCCCCAGCATTTT. It is translated as CAYTKGISYQDGNQPQHF.

V and J are TRBV6-1 and TRBJ1-2; D is uncertain. The CDR3 is 15 residues long. V gave up 2 bases and J gave up 3 bases, with 13 bases separating them. CDR1 MNHNS and CDR2 SASEGT come from the germline V gene. This CDR3 reads CASSENYVKYYGYTF. In DNA form, the CDR3 reads TGTGCCAGCAGTGAAAATTATGTCAAATACTATGGCTACACCTTC.

The chain couples TRBV18 to TRBJ1-1; 7 nucleotides agree with TRBD1. The germline V gene encodes CDR1 KGHSH and CDR2 LQKENI. Germline trimming cut 4 bases from V and 4 bases from J; bases unmatched to any gene: 3. This CDR3 has 13 residues. The CDR3: CASSQYRGTEAFF. The CDR3 nucleotides read TGTGCCAGCTCACAATACAGGGGCACTGAAGCTTTCTTT. The full variable domain, completed using reference TRBV18 and TRBJ1-1, is NAGVMQNPRHLVRRRGQEARLRCSPMKGHSHVYWYRQLPEEGLKFMVYLQKENIIDESGMPKERFSAEFPKEGPSILRIQQVVRGDSAAYFCASSQYRGTEAFFGQGTRLTVV.

V gene TRBV2 combines with J gene TRBJ1-1; unclear D gene. Per the germline V gene, CDR1 is SNHLY and CDR2 is FYNNEI. The CDR3 totals 12 residues. V dropped 10 bases and J dropped 4 bases, with 13 bases sitting between them. The CDR3 nucleotides are TGTGCCATCGAACGGGAGGCCACTGAAGCTTTCTTT. Translating gives CAIEREATEAFF.

The chain is built from TRBV5-6 and TRBJ1-2, with D possibly TRBD1 on 5 matching bases. The CDR3 contains 13 residues. V was cut by 5 bases and J by 3 bases, with 11 bases left in between. Germline lookup yields CDR1 SGHDT and CDR2 YYEEEE. The CDR3 region has the DNA TGTGCCAGCAGTCTATGGGGGGACTATGGCTACACCTTC. Protein: CASSLWGDYGYTF.

This chain links TRBV6-5 with TRBJ1-2; TRBD1 matches 11 bases. Germline V gene lookup returns CDR1 MNHEY and CDR2 SVGAGI. Trimming removed 6 bases from V and 5 bases from J; junction bases left unmatched: 8. The CDR3 runs to 15 residues. The CDR3 region has the DNA TGTGCCAGCAGAAAAGGACAGGGGGCAGGGTATGGCTACACCTTC. As protein: CASRKGQGAGYGYTF.

V is TRBV6-5 and J is TRBJ1-2; TRBD1 matches 9 bases. The CDR3 runs to 15 residues. Germline CDR1 is MNHEY and CDR2 is SVGAGI. The J segment lost 8 bases and the V segment lost 8 bases, leaving 15 bases of the junction unmatched. CDR3 amino acids: CASRRGDRELEGYTF. Written as DNA, the CDR3 is TGTGCCAGCCGGAGGGGGGACAGGGAATTGGAAGGCTACACCTTC.

The chain uses TRBV27 and TRBJ2-7, with D possibly matching TRBD2 (6 bases). The V end was cut by 11 bases, the J end by 6 bases, with 11 bases between. This CDR3 spans 10 amino acids. Germline values: CDR1 MNHEY, CDR2 SMNVEV (reference sequence). The CDR3 loop is CAPRGCEQYV. CDR3 nucleotides: TGTGCCCCCCGGGGGTGCGAGCAGTACGTC.

The chain links TRBV7-3 to TRBJ2-2; D gene ambiguous. CDR1 and CDR2 (germline): SGHTA, FQGTGA. V was trimmed by 5 bases and J by 5 bases, leaving 12 bases between them. This CDR3 has 14 residues. CDR3 protein: CASSPLGLTGELFF. In nucleotides, the CDR3 is TGTGCCAGCAGCCCCCTCGGTTTGACCGGGGAGCTGTTTTTT.

The genes are TRBV6-5 and TRBJ1-1; the D is unclear. Trimming left V 10 bases short and J 2 bases short, with 17 bases between. Germline lookup yields CDR1 MNHEY and CDR2 SVGAGI. The CDR3 covers 14 residues. CDR3 DNA sequence: TGTGCCACGAAGTGGACCGTCGATAACACTGAAGCTTTCTTT. Translated: CATKWTVDNTEAFF.

This clone has just one count. This chain links TRBV5-1 with TRBJ1-4, with 7 bases lining up with TRBD1. Losses at the gene ends were 3 bases for V and 6 bases for J; bases not matched to a gene: 8. Germline V CDR1 and CDR2: SGHRS, YFSETQ. The CDR3 spans 15 residues. For the CDR3, the DNA is TGCGCCAGCAGCTCCTCTAGAGGGACAGATGAAAAACTGTTTTTT. Amino acid sequence: CASSSSRGTDEKLFF.

J is TRBJ2-2 and V is TRBV3-1 (or the pseudogene TRBV3-2); D not resolved. The CDR3 contains 12 residues. The V gene lost 3 bases and the J gene lost 4 bases, with 3 bases spanning the gap. Germline lookup yields CDR1 LGHDT and CDR2 YNNKEL (reference sequence). CDR3 in DNA: TGTGCCAGCAGCCATGGCACCGGGGAGCTGTTTTTT. Amino acids: CASSHGTGELFF.

The chain employs TRBV19 and TRBJ1-6; D perhaps matches TRBD1 (6 bases). Germline V gene sequence: CDR1 LNHDA, CDR2 SQIVND (reference sequence). The ends were cut back, 3 bases at V and 7 bases at J, with 13 bases in the middle. The CDR3 spans 15 residues. The CDR3 sequence: CASSMARGGNSPLHF. CDR3 sequence (DNA): TGTGCCAGTAGTATGGCCAGGGGAGGGAATTCACCCCTCCACTTT.

The chain joins TRBV9 to TRBJ2-3; D remains unclear. The CDR3 sequence is 13 residues long. Trimming cost V 4 bases and J 2 bases, with 8 bases left between them. CDR1 and CDR2 from the germline V gene are SGDLS and YYNGEE. The CDR3 protein is CASSPWHTDTQYF. The CDR3 DNA reads TGTGCCAGCAGCCCGTGGCACACAGATACGCAGTATTTT.

The J gene is TRBJ2-1, the V gene TRBV29-1, with 8 positions matching TRBD2. This CDR3 region has 15 residues. Germline trimming cut 4 bases from V and 4 bases from J; bases unmatched to any gene: 9. Per the germline V gene, CDR1 is SQVTM and CDR2 is ANQGSEA. The CDR3 sequence is CSVVLVRGVYNEQFF. The CDR3 coding sequence is TGCAGCGTTGTTTTAGTGCGGGGGGTTTACAATGAGCAGTTCTTC.

This chain connects TRBV5-4 to TRBJ1-1; D call uncertain. Germline V gene data show CDR1 as SGHNT and CDR2 as YYREEE (reference sequence). The CDR3 has 13 residues. The V end lost 0 bases, the J end lost 5 bases, and 8 bases lay between the germline ends. CDR3 nucleotide sequence: TGTGCCAGCAGCTTGGAGGGAGGAACTGAAGCTTTCTTT. Its translation: CASSLEGGTEAFF.

The rearrangement joins TRBV28 to TRBJ1-1, with D perhaps TRBD1 (5 bases). This CDR3 has 15 amino acids. The V and J ends lost 3 bases and 1 base respectively, with 12 bases between them. Germline V gene data show CDR1 as MDHEN and CDR2 as SYDVKM. CDR3 DNA: TGTGCCAGCAGTTTGGGGGGGGTGGCGAACACTGAAGCTTTCTTT. Translated: CASSLGGVANTEAFF.

The rearrangement joins TRBV4-1 to TRBJ1-5; D is unresolved. Germline values: CDR1 MGHRA, CDR2 YSYEKL. CDR3 size: 15 residues. The ends were cut back, 1 base at V and 5 bases at J, with 12 bases in the middle. CDR3 coding DNA: TGCGCCAGCAGCCAAGTGGGGTACGGCGATCAGCCCCAGCATTTT. It is translated as CASSQVGYGDQPQHF.

The genes are TRBV2 and TRBJ2-3; no clear D. Trimming left V 0 bases short and J 7 bases short, with 8 bases between. This CDR3 is 13 amino acids long. CDR1 is SNHLY and CDR2 is FYNNEI in the germline V gene. CDR3 protein: CASSEALGNTQYF. The CDR3 coding sequence is TGTGCCAGCAGTGAAGCGCTTGGGAATACGCAGTATTTT.

This clone was observed a handful of times. The V and J genes are TRBV5-8 and TRBJ2-7; TRBD2 aligns across 8 bases. The CDR3 sequence is 14 residues long. Germline CDR1 is SGHTS and CDR2 is YDEGEE. V lost 2 bases and J lost 1; bases outside the gene matches: 2. Here the CDR3 reads CASSLTSGSYEQYV. The CDR3 bases are TGTGCCAGCAGCTTAACTAGCGGATCCTACGAGCAGTACGTC.